One TCR beta chain is described in this entry. Its antigen is unknown. The data were obtained in a study of T cell repertoires in ileal Crohn's disease. Study-wide findings and caveats: Compared with non-smokers, active smokers at surgery showed more clonal expansions.

Time point of the sample: inflamed ileum from the surgical specimen. Data came from immunoSEQ multiplex PCR; TCRdb stores just in-frame clones and leaves some out. The data hold some 16,000 clones, with 92% observed a single time. This receptor was obtained from an adult with Crohn's disease. Sequencing was done on a sample of ileal tissue.

CDR3 coding DNA: TGTGCCAGCAGTTTAGGGACCAGGGGACCCCAACGAAACTATGGCTACACCTTC. Amino acid sequence: CASSLGTRGPQRNYGYTF. J is TRBJ1-2 and V is TRBV27; a weak D match, TRBD1 (6 bases). The CDR3 is made up of 18 amino acids. Trimming removed 2 bases from V and 2 bases from J, with 21 bases in between. Germline V lookup: CDR1 MNHEY, CDR2 SMNVEV (reference sequence).